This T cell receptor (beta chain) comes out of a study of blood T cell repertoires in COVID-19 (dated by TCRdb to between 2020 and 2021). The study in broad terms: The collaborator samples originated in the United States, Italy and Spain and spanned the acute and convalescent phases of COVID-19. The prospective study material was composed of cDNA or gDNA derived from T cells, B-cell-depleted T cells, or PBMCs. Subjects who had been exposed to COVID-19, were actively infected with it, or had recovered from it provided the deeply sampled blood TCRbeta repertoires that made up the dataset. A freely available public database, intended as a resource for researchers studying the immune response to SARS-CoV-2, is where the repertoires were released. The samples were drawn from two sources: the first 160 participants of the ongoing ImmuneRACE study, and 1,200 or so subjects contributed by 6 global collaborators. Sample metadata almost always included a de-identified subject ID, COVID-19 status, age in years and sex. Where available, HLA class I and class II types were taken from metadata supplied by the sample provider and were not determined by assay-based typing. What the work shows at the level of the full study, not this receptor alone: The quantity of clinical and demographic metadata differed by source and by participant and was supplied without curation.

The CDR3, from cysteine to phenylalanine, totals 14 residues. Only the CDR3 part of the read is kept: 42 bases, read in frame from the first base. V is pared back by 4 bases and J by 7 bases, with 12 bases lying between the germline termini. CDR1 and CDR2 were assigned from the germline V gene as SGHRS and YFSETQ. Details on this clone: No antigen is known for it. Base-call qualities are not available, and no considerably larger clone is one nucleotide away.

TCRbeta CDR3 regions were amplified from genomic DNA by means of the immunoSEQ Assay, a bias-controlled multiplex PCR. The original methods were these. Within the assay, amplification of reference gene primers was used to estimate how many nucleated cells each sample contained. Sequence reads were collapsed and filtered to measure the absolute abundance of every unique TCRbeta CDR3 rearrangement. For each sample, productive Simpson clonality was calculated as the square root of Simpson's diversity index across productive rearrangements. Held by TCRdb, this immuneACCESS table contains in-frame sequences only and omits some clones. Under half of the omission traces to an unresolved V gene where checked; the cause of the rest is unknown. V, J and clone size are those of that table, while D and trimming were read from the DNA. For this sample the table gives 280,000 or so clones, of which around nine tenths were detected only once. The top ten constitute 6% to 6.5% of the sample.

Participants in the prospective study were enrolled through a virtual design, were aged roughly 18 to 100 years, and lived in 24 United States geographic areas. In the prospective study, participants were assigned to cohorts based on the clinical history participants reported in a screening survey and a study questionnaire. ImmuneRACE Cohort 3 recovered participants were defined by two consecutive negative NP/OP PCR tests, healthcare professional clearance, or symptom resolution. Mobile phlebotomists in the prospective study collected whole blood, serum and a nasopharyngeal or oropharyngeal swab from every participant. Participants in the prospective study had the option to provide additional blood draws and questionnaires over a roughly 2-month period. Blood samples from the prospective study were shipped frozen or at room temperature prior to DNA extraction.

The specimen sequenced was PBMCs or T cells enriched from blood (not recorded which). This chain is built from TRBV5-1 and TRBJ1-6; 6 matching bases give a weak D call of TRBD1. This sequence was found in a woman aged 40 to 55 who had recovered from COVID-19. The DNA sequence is TGCGCCAGCAGCCGGGACATACGGAATTCACCCCTCCACTTT. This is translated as CASSRDIRNSPLHF.